This T cell receptor (beta chain) stems from a study of cytomegalovirus exposure and HLA in healthy donors. Study results and caveats: Information on immune exposure was restricted to one variable (CMV serostatus).

A multiplex PCR was run with 60 Vbeta primers and 13 Jbeta primers. This table comes from immunoSEQ multiplex PCR, and its TCRdb copy is limited to in-frame clones, with some not included. The sample holds 120,000 or so clones, roughly 80% seen once. Turning to this clone: Its specificity is unknown.

The germline gives CDR1 SGHDN, CDR2 FVKESK. V was pared by 1 base and J by 6 bases, with 9 bases between. CDR3 length equals 13 residues. Healthy bone marrow donors made up the donor group. The sequence was collected from a man between 18 and 35 years old in good health and CMV-seropositive. The specimen sequenced was PBMCs. This chain connects TRBV14 to TRBJ1-2; perhaps TRBD1 as D (5 bases). The chain's CDR3 is CASSQGLGDGYTF. The CDR3 bases are TGTGCCAGCAGCCAAGGGTTAGGGGATGGCTACACCTTC.